The subject of this entry is one TCR beta chain. Its matching antigen is unknown. All trial patients relapsed after autologous stem cell transplantation. From thawed PBMCs, CD4+ T cells were purified using magnetic negative selection. The CDR3 is 12 amino acids. Trimming took 5 bases from V and 6 from J, leaving 11 bases between them. Germline V gene data show CDR1 as SGHNT and CDR2 as YENEEA. The data are from a study of PD-1 blockade in classical Hodgkin lymphoma. Study results and limitations: It was among complete responders that baseline diversity resembled that of newly diagnosed patients. Relapsed/refractory patients reportedly had the lowest baseline TCR diversity, below newly diagnosed patients, who were below healthy donors.

Assay used: immunoSEQ multiplex PCR; TCRdb lists only in-frame clones, some missing. Counted here are some 35,000 clones, roughly 90% occurring once; the ten biggest clones make up about 0.21%. The receptor was derived from a human donor with classical Hodgkin lymphoma. Sample: CD4+ T cells from blood, taken at baseline. V is TRBV11-3 and J is TRBJ2-7, with D possibly being TRBD2 (5 bases). The CDR3 spells CASSARESEQYF. CDR3 nucleotides: TGTGCCAGCAGCGCACGGGAATCCGAGCAGTACTTC.